The 3 T cell receptor beta chains below all came from one sample that was sequenced in a study of regulatory T cells in long-lasting Graves disease (dated by TCRdb to the early 2020s). What the time point label conveys for this sample: newly diagnosed GD, antithyroid drugs for less than 3 months. For both TCR sequencing and RNA sequencing, RNA was extracted from PBMCs using TRIzol. Library generation was performed with multiplex PCR. Data came from an Illumina HiSeq 4000. CDR3 regions were amplified by Arm-PCR with iRepertoire HTBI primers to construct TCR beta libraries. TCRdb's own reprocessing of the public reads used fastp at Q25 and MiXCR and kept productive beta chains. Rows are combined by CDR3 protein, so each entry shows the most common genes and DNA. For this sample the table gives hundreds of thousands of distinct CDR3 sequences, of which 15% were detected only once. The ten largest clonotypes hold about 8.2% of the sample.

The sample was also linked to a second study, of T cells in Graves' hyperthyroidism and ophthalmopathy.

Sample: peripheral blood mononuclear cells (PBMCs), taken at new diagnosis, from a patient treated with antithyroid drugs. All receptors derive from a middle-aged woman with Graves disease. Donor details come from another sample of the same person, matched by shared clones.

The chain couples TRBV6-5 to TRBJ1-4, with 12 positions matching TRBD1. Germline loops: CDR1 MNHEY, CDR2 SVGAGI. V was clipped by 0 bases and J by 2 bases; unmatched bases: 10. This CDR3 has 20 residues. CDR3 nucleotides: TGTGCCAGCAGTTACTCGGGACAGGGGGCGCCTCCTGTCACTAATGAAAAACTGTTTTTT. Amino acids: CASSYSGQGAPPVTNEKLFF.

CDR3 loop: CASSLPSGRAREQFF. The DNA for the CDR3 is TGCGCCAGCAGCTTACCTAGCGGGAGGGCACGGGAGCAGTTCTTC. The V gene is TRBV5-1, the J gene TRBJ2-1; 12 bases map to TRBD2. The CDR3 extends over 15 amino acids. With 2 bases clipped from V and 10 bases from J, the junction kept 7 bases outside the gene matches. Germline assignment: CDR1 SGHRS and CDR2 YFSETQ.

The table lists this clonotype with a few counts. The CDR3 DNA reads TGTGCCAGCAGTTATAACCCGGGACAGGGTAACCCTGAAGCTTTCTTT. It is translated as CASSYNPGQGNPEAFF. V is TRBV28 and J is TRBJ1-1; 9 nucleotides line up with TRBD1. The CDR3 spans 16 residues. J gave up 6 bases and V 4 bases, and 12 bases lay outside the gene matches. Per germline, CDR1 MDHEN and CDR2 SYDVKM.